The 21 T cell receptor beta chains listed next were all sequenced from one sample in a study of metastatic and nonmetastatic thyroid tumors. TCRdb re-called the PCR reads via MiXCR. Of roughly 7,000 clones listed, 15% to 20% are singletons. Patients had received no treatment of any kind before thyroid surgery. The sequenced sample consisted of adjacent normal tissue. Source of these receptors: a male donor with papillary thyroid cancer or a benign thyroid nodule (not recorded which). Some clones in this sample may be carry-over from other donors' samples.

This clone is medium-sized in the sample. The chain has TRBV27 and TRBJ2-7, with 10 bases aligning to TRBD2. The CDR3 loop spans 14 amino acids. The V gene's germline CDR1 is MNHEY and CDR2 SMNVEV (reference sequence). V dropped 5 bases and J dropped 2; count of bases not matched to a gene: 3. CDR3 in amino acids: CASSTTSGAYEQYF. CDR3 DNA sequence: TGTGCCAGCAGTACTACTAGCGGGGCCTACGAGCAGTACTTC.

In its sample, this clone was seen a few times. The rearrangement joins TRBV12-3 or TRBV12-4 to TRBJ2-7; 7 bases agree with TRBD1. The CDR3 is 13 residues long. V lost 3 bases, J lost 2 bases, and 1 base stayed unmatched. CDR3: CASSFGQAYEQYV. CDR3 sequence (DNA): TGTGCCAGCAGTTTTGGACAGGCCTACGAGCAGTACGTC.

The chain joins TRBV20-1 to TRBJ2-5, with TRBD1 as a possible D gene (5 bases). V lost 3 bases, J lost 3 bases, and 5 bases lay in between. This CDR3 is built from 11 residues. Germline CDR1 reads DFQATT; CDR2 reads SNEGSKA (reference sequence). This CDR3 is CSASREETQYF. DNA of the CDR3: TGCAGTGCTAGCAGGGAAGAGACCCAGTACTTC.

This chain uses TRBV9 with TRBJ2-7; D is perhaps TRBD1 (5 bases). CDR3 length equals 14 residues. Trimming left V 2 bases short and J 4 bases short, with 13 bases between. The V gene's germline CDR1 is SGDLS and CDR2 YYNGEE. CDR3 in amino acids: CASSVGATGYEQYF. Here the CDR3 DNA reads TGTGCCAGCAGCGTTGGGGCGACCGGGTACGAGCAGTACTTC.

By share, this clone ranks as medium-sized. V and J are TRBV15 and TRBJ2-1, with D unclear. The ends were cut back, 0 bases at V and 9 bases at J, with 9 bases in the middle. CDR3 length: 13 amino acids. Germline CDR1 and CDR2: LNHNV and YYDKDF (reference sequence). In DNA form, the CDR3 reads TGTGCCACCAGCAGAGAAGGTTCCCTTGAGCAGTTCTTC. Amino acids: CATSREGSLEQFF. Full variable domain (missing parts from reference TRBV15 and TRBJ2-1): DAMVIQNPRYQVTQFGKPVTLSCSQTLNHNVMYWYQQKSSQAPKLLFHYYDKDFNNEADTPDNFQSRRPNTSFCFLDIRSPGLGDTAMYLCATSREGSLEQFFGPGTRLTVL.

The table lists this clone with a few counts. The CDR3 region is CASSPVWAGGYTF. The CDR3, as DNA: TGTGCCAGCAGCCCCGTGTGGGCGGGAGGCTACACCTTC. The chain uses TRBV28 and TRBJ1-2; no reliable D call. This CDR3 region has 13 residues. Germline V CDR1 and CDR2: MDHEN, SYDVKM. V lost 6 bases and J lost 8, with 16 bases in between.

About this clone itself: This CDR3 is missing its conserved last phenylalanine or tryptophan, likely due to a read error. The limits of the CDR3 on the DNA are not certain, so only TCRdb's listed CDR3 is given. The chain has TRBV28 and TRBJ2-1; the tabulated D call, TRBD1, remains unverified against the DNA. From germline, CDR1 is MDHEN and CDR2 SYDVKM. The CDR3 is 15 residues long, ends included. Here the CDR3 reads CASSLVPSSYNEQIN.

This clone was observed a few times. The chain couples TRBV6-1 to TRBJ2-7, with D perhaps assigned TRBD1 or TRBD2 (6 bases each). V was clipped by 3 bases and J by 4 bases, with 19 bases between them. This CDR3 contains 16 residues. Germline V gives CDR1 MNHNS, CDR2 SASEGT. DNA of the CDR3: TGTGCCAGCAGTGAGGGAGGACAGCAGGCTAGGTACGAGCAGTACGTC. The encoded protein is CASSEGGQQARYEQYV.

This clone was detected a few times. Here the CDR3 reads CASSLEGVLEAFF. The DNA of the CDR3 is TGCGCCAGCAGCTTGGAGGGCGTTCTCGAAGCTTTCTTT. The chain combines TRBV5-1 with TRBJ1-1; D not certain. Looked up from germline, CDR1 is SGHRS and CDR2 is YFSETQ. Trimming took off 0 bases at V and 8 bases at J, with 11 bases between the two ends. The CDR3 has 13 amino acids.

The rearrangement uses TRBV7-9 and TRBJ2-7; D unresolved. This CDR3 contains 14 residues. Germline V lookup: CDR1 SEHNR, CDR2 FQNEAQ (reference sequence). Trimming stripped 5 bases from V and 1 base from J, with 12 bases between. The CDR3, as DNA: TGTGCCAGCAGCGCCACAGCGCCTTCCTACGAGCAGTACTTC. Its translation: CASSATAPSYEQYF.

This sequence joins TRBV12-3 or TRBV12-4 and TRBJ1-1; 8 bases line up with TRBD1. This CDR3 region has 14 residues. J gave up 4 bases and V 5 bases, and 6 bases lay outside the gene matches. CDR3 residues: CASSGQGFLTEAFF. CDR3 nucleotides: TGTGCCAGCAGTGGACAGGGCTTTCTCACTGAAGCTTTCTTT.

This clone was picked up many times. The chain combines TRBV28 with TRBJ2-7, with no clear D. V lost 3 bases to trimming and J lost 3 bases, with 12 bases between them. Germline lookup yields CDR1 MDHEN and CDR2 SYDVKM. The CDR3 is 14 residues long. Here the CDR3 DNA reads TGTGCCAGCAGTTTTAGAGGAGAACTCTACGAGCAGTACTTC. Translation gives CASSFRGELYEQYF.

This clone was observed many times. Relative to the germline gene, one junction end is altered; a read error may explain this. In the same sample, other DNA sequences code for this CDR3. The chain joins TRBV7-9 to TRBJ2-3; the D gene is possibly TRBD2 (6 bases). CDR1 and CDR2 from the germline V gene are SEHNR and FQNEAQ (reference sequence). The CDR3 is 8 residues long. The CDR3 loop is CLLGGQYF. CDR3 bases: TGCCTACTGGGGGGGCAGTATTTT.

On this clone: Other DNA sequences from this sample encode an identical CDR3 as well. V gene TRBV30 combines with J gene TRBJ1-6; D ambiguous. The V gene's germline CDR1 is GTSNPN and CDR2 SVGIG (reference sequence). The CDR3 loop spans 14 amino acids. Trimming stripped 1 base from V and 9 bases from J, with 13 bases between. The CDR3 reads CAWSGGAVGSPLHF. The CDR3 region has the DNA TGTGCCTGGAGTGGGGGTGCGGTCGGTTCACCCCTCCACTTT.

This clone is deemed medium-sized. V usage is TRBV6-2 or TRBV6-3 and J usage is TRBJ1-5, with unresolved D. The ends were cut back, 0 bases at V and 6 bases at J, with 18 bases in the middle. The germline V gene encodes CDR1 MNHEY and CDR2 SVGEGT. This CDR3 has 17 amino acids. CDR3 sequence: CASSYSKGQVFGQPQHF. For the CDR3, the DNA is TGTGCCAGCAGTTACTCGAAGGGCCAAGTCTTCGGTCAGCCCCAGCATTTT.

This clone came up a few times. The rearrangement links TRBV6-2 or TRBV6-3 to TRBJ2-7, with D uncertain. With 4 bases removed from V and 3 bases from J, the gap between germline ends came to 10 bases. This CDR3 comprises 13 residues. Germline assignment: CDR1 MNHEY and CDR2 SVGEGT. CDR3 amino acids: CASSSDPLYEQYF. The CDR3 DNA follows: TGTGCCAGCAGTTCCGATCCTCTCTACGAGCAGTACTTC.

A word on this clone: One end of the junction varies from germline; a read error may be responsible. The V call is TRBV7-9, the J call TRBJ2-5; TRBD2 matches at 8 bases. Germline CDR1 reads SEHNR; CDR2 reads FQNEAQ (reference sequence). The CDR3 contains 15 residues. The CDR3: CTSSLSGGLQETQYF. CDR3 bases: TGTACCAGCAGCCTGTCGGGGGGGTTACAAGAGACTCAGTACTTC.

V gene TRBV10-3 combines with J gene TRBJ2-5; 7 bases fit TRBD2. Trimming at V came to 4 bases and at J to 5 bases, leaving 4 bases not matched to a gene. CDR1 and CDR2 from the germline V gene are ENHRY and SYGVKD. The CDR3 extends over 13 amino acids. DNA of the CDR3: TGTGCCATCAGTGGACTAGCAGGGGAGACCCAGTACTTC. Amino acid sequence: CAISGLAGETQYF.

As regards this clone: This likely comes from a read error, as the CDR3 has no conserved phenylalanine or tryptophan at its end. This rearrangement joins TRBV27 to TRBJ2-7; D gene uncertain. This CDR3 spans 11 amino acids. The germline V gene has CDR1 MNHEY and CDR2 SMNVEV (reference sequence). Deletions cut 4 bases from V and 6 bases from J, with 7 bases between. This CDR3 is CASSSYAEQYS. The CDR3 DNA sequence: TGTGCCAGCAGTTCCTATGCCGAGCAGTACTCC.

This chain connects TRBV27 to TRBJ1-2, with D possibly TRBD1 on 6 matching bases. The V gene's germline CDR1 is MNHEY and CDR2 SMNVEV (reference sequence). The CDR3 has 14 residues. V lost 5 bases to trimming and J lost 3 bases, with 13 bases between them. The CDR3 protein is CASSPIGQYYGYTF. Written as DNA, the CDR3 is TGTGCCAGCAGTCCGATAGGACAGTACTATGGCTACACCTTC.

The table lists this clone with a few counts. The chain recombines TRBV20-1 with TRBJ2-5; TRBD2 aligns across 12 bases. V lost 3 bases, J lost 3 bases, and 8 bases stayed unmatched. This CDR3 spans 16 amino acids. Germline values: CDR1 DFQATT, CDR2 SNEGSKA (reference sequence). In nucleotides, the CDR3 is TGCAGTGCTAGTGTGACTAGCGGGAGAACTGAAGAGACCCAGTACTTC. This encodes CSASVTSGRTEETQYF.